A single sample is the source of the 13 T cell receptor beta chains below, sequenced in a study of blood T cell repertoires in COVID-19. The repertoire was sequenced with immunoSEQ multiplex PCR; TCRdb's copy has only in-frame clones and lacks some. The table records some 300,000 clones, 70% to 90% of them present only once. Input material: PBMCs or T cells enriched from blood (not recorded which). All receptors derive from a woman aged 55-69 years in a cohort exposed to, infected with or recovered from COVID-19 (not recorded which).

The rearrangement links TRBV19 to TRBJ2-5; 14 positions match TRBD2. The CDR3 covers 17 residues. The germline V gene encodes CDR1 LNHDA and CDR2 SQIVND (reference sequence). V shed 3 bases and J 5 bases; nucleotides not matched to a gene: 8. The CDR3 region is CASSMGTSGRKRETQYF. CDR3 nucleotide sequence: TGTGCCAGTAGTATGGGGACTAGCGGGAGAAAGAGGGAGACCCAGTACTTC.

V gene TRBV5-1 combines with J gene TRBJ1-1; TRBD1 matches 7 bases. Germline lookup yields CDR1 SGHRS and CDR2 YFSETQ. There are 12 residues in the CDR3. After removal of 0 bases from V and 8 bases from J, the junction contained 1 base not matched to a gene. The CDR3 coding sequence is TGCGCCAGCAGCTTGGGACAGGGCGAAGCTTTCTTT. This encodes CASSLGQGEAFF.

CDR3 loop: CASSLSTTEAFF. The CDR3 DNA sequence: TGTGCCAGCAGTTTATCTACTACTGAAGCTTTCTTT. The rearrangement uses TRBV28 and TRBJ1-1, with no clear D. The CDR3 contains 12 residues. V was pared by 1 base and J by 5 bases, with 5 bases between. Germline values: CDR1 MDHEN, CDR2 SYDVKM.

The rearrangement links TRBV11-3 to TRBJ2-7; weak D call: TRBD1 (5 bases). This CDR3 has 12 amino acids. The germline V gene encodes CDR1 SGHNT and CDR2 YENEEA. V was clipped by 2 bases and J by 3 bases, with 5 bases between them. CDR3 sequence reads: CASSLQGYEQYF. CDR3 DNA: TGTGCCAGCAGCTTACAGGGCTACGAGCAGTACTTC.

The chain carries TRBV7-2 and TRBJ2-7; D might be TRBD1 (6 bases). Per the germline V gene, CDR1 is SGHTA and CDR2 is FQGNSA. The length of the CDR3 is 14 residues. Trimming took off 4 bases at V and 4 bases at J, with 14 bases between the two ends. CDR3 amino acids: CASSSPGTQYEQYF. Written as DNA, the CDR3 is TGTGCCAGCAGCTCTCCCGGGACACAATACGAGCAGTACTTC.

The chain is built from TRBV5-1 and TRBJ1-1, with a tentative D call TRBD1 (5 bases). CDR1 SGHRS and CDR2 YFSETQ come from the germline V gene. CDR3 length equals 15 residues. V was trimmed by 4 bases and J by 2 bases, leaving 15 bases between them. The CDR3 loop reads CASSPGWGENTEAFF. The DNA for the CDR3 is TGCGCCAGCAGCCCCGGGTGGGGGGAAAACACTGAAGCTTTCTTT.

V usage is TRBV10-3 and J usage is TRBJ2-7, with TRBD2 matching over 11 bases. Trimming removed 10 bases from V and 0 bases from J; junction bases left unmatched: 5. This CDR3 comprises 14 residues. Germline-derived CDR1 and CDR2 are ENHRY and SYGVKD. The CDR3 is CATRTSGSSYEQYF. CDR3 sequence (DNA): TGTGCCACCCGAACTAGCGGGAGCTCCTACGAGCAGTACTTC.

J is TRBJ1-4 and V is TRBV19; 10 bases are a match to TRBD1. The CDR3 length is 17 residues. The germline V gene encodes CDR1 LNHDA and CDR2 SQIVND (reference sequence). The V and J ends lost 5 bases and 3 bases, in that order; junction bases with no gene match: 9. The CDR3 DNA is TGTGCCAGTAGTGGGACAGGGGTACCCTGGGCTAATGAAAAACTGTTTTTT. Amino acids: CASSGTGVPWANEKLFF.

The chain has TRBV6-6 and TRBJ1-5; 10 nucleotides align to TRBD1. The CDR3 contains 15 residues. Germline CDR1 MNHNY, CDR2 SVGAGI (reference sequence). Unmatched junction bases numbered 11, after V lost 7 bases and J lost 8 bases. For the CDR3, the DNA is TGTGCCAGCACCTCCCGGACAGGGGGAGGGGAGCCCCAGCATTTT. It translates to CASTSRTGGGEPQHF.

The rearrangement links TRBV7-8 to TRBJ2-7, with D possibly being TRBD2 (6 bases). CDR3 length: 16 residues. The V end lost 3 bases, the J end lost 2 bases, and 17 bases lay between the germline ends. Germline V gene sequence: CDR1 SGHVS, CDR2 FQNEAQ. The CDR3 sequence: CASSFRAGTLTYEQYF. The CDR3 DNA reads as TGTGCCAGCAGCTTTAGGGCCGGGACTCTAACCTACGAGCAGTACTTC.

The chain uses TRBV24-1 and TRBJ2-7; TRBD1 is a possible D gene (6 bases). The V gene lost 3 bases and the J gene lost 0 bases, with 11 bases spanning the gap. Germline V gene lookup returns CDR1 KGHDR and CDR2 SFDVKD. The CDR3 contains 15 residues. CDR3 in amino acids: CATSDARDISYEQYF. As DNA, the CDR3 is TGTGCCACCAGTGATGCCCGGGACATCTCCTACGAGCAGTACTTC.

The chain recombines TRBV4-1 with TRBJ1-1, with D possibly being TRBD1 (5 bases). Germline loops: CDR1 MGHRA, CDR2 YSYEKL. V lost 1 base, J lost 4 bases, and 13 bases lay in between. CDR3 size: 15 residues. CDR3 sequence: CASSQVVGGATEAFF. Here the CDR3 DNA reads TGCGCCAGCAGCCAAGTTGTGGGAGGGGCCACTGAAGCTTTCTTT.

This CDR3 is CASSPKRQGETQYF. In DNA, the CDR3 is TGTGCCAGCTCACCGAAAAGACAGGGAGAGACCCAGTACTTC. This chain uses TRBV18 with TRBJ2-5, with 7 bases aligning to TRBD1. The CDR3 contains 14 residues. Germline CDR1 reads KGHSH; CDR2 reads LQKENI. V shed 3 bases, J shed 4 bases, and the junction held 5 bases outside the gene matches.